This T cell receptor (beta chain) was identified during a study of cytomegalovirus exposure and HLA in healthy donors. Study-wide results and limits: Under in vitro conditions, three CMV-associated chains were confirmed as specific for CMV antigens. The study listed 150 to 200 cytomegalovirus-associated TCR beta chains. Clusters of TCRs from the first cohort tended to co-occur in the roughly 120 validation repertoires (as a later analysis found).

This CDR3 region has 12 residues. With 5 bases removed from V and 7 bases from J, the gap between germline ends came to 10 bases. Germline V lookup: CDR1 PRHDT, CDR2 FYEKMQ (reference sequence). The data were produced by immunoSEQ multiplex PCR, yet TCRdb's version contains in-frame clones alone and is incomplete. This table holds tens of thousands of clones, roughly 89% found once. The donors were part of the validation cohort of 120 subjects. That cohort was separate from the first cohort, which comprised roughly 670 subjects. About this clone itself: Antigen specificity is unknown.

This sequence originates from a woman aged 18-29 years in good health and CMV-seronegative. V is TRBV13 and J is TRBJ2-3; D remains unclear. Sequenced material: PBMCs. The CDR3 spells CASSINSYTQYF. The CDR3 DNA reads as TGTGCCAGCAGCATAAACAGCTATACGCAGTATTTT.